This T cell receptor beta chain was sequenced during a study of cytomegalovirus exposure and HLA in healthy donors. Turning to the study itself: Early released data had around 89 million unique TCRs, all coming from HLA-typed donors.

Primers for the PCR totalled 60 Vbeta and 13 Jbeta. Profiled with immunoSEQ multiplex PCR; TCRdb holds only in-frame clones, not every one. The sample carries about 160,000 clones, around 73% recorded once. Losses at the gene ends were 10 bases for V and 0 bases for J; bases not matched to a gene: 8. The CDR3 consists of 15 residues. Germline CDR1 reads SNHLY; CDR2 reads FYNNEI. The chain uses TRBV2 and TRBJ2-5; 10 nucleotides match TRBD1. Specimen: PBMCs. The clonotype originates from a woman between 18 and 29 years old in good health and CMV-seronegative. The CDR3 loop reads CATQTDRGYQETQYF. DNA of the CDR3: TGTGCCACCCAGACGGACAGGGGGTACCAAGAGACCCAGTACTTC. Using reference TRBV2 and TRBJ2-5 for the parts outside the CDR3, the full variable domain is EPEVTQTPSHQVTQMGQEVILRCVPISNHLYFYWYRQILGQKVEFLVSFYNNEISEKSEIFDDQFSVERPDGSNFTLKIRSTKLEDSAMYFCATQTDRGYQETQYFGPGTRLLVL.